This T cell receptor beta chain stems from a study of shared clonotypes between healthy human individuals. Study at large: Plates per donor: three CD4 naive, three CD4 memory, two CD8 naive, one CD8 memory. Findings and limits, study-wide: What naive subsets generally showed was a larger estimated richness than memory subsets showed.

A remark on this clone: Its antigen is unidentified.

The germline gives CDR1 MNHEY, CDR2 SMNVEV (reference sequence). This CDR3 is built from 15 residues. Trimming pared 2 bases from V and 0 bases from J, leaving 9 bases between. Replicate PCRs run on sorted subsets employed 200 ng DNA, roughly 30,000 T cell genomes. Only in-frame clones appear in the TCRdb table, and some are missing; sequencing was by immunoSEQ multiplex PCR. The sample includes some 2 million clones, about 95% of them seen just once. Naive CD8 cells, CD45RO-negative and positively selected for CCR7, excluded terminally differentiated effector memory CD45RA+ cells. Participating donors were healthy, HIV-negative adults free of recent acute infections or vaccinations.

This chain uses TRBV27 with TRBJ2-3; perhaps TRBD2 as D (5 bases). The source of this sequence is a young man in good health. Sequenced sample: naive CD8+ T cells sorted from blood. CDR3 sequence: CASSLQAASTDTQYF. The CDR3 DNA is TGTGCCAGCAGTTTACAAGCGGCCAGCACAGATACGCAGTATTTT.